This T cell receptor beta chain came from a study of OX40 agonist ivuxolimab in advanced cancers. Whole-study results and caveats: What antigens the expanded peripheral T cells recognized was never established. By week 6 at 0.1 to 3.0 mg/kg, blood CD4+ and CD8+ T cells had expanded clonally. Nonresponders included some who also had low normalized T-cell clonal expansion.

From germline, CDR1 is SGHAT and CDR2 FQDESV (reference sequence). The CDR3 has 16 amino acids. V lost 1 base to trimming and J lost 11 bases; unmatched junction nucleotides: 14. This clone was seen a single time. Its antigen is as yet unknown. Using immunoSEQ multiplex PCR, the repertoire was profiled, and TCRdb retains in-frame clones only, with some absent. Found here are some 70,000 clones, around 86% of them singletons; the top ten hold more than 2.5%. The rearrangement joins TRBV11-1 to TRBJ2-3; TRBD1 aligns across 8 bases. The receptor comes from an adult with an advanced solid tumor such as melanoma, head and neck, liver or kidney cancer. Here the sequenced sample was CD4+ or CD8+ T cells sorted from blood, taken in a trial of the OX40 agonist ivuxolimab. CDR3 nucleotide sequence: TGTGCCAGCAGCTTAGTGACCTCACTCCGGACAGGGATGCAGTATTTT. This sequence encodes CASSLVTSLRTGMQYF.